Each of the 22 T cell receptor beta chains below was sequenced from the same sample in a study of cytomegalovirus exposure and HLA in healthy donors (dated by TCRdb to 2017 to 2019). Library preparation employed the immunoSEQ multiplex PCR assay. For the multiplex PCR, a mixture combining 60 forward primers for TCR Vbeta segments and 13 reverse primers for TCR Jbeta segments was used. TCRdb limited this immuneACCESS table to in-frame rearrangements with V and J called. A share of clones is missing; checked studies link under half to unresolved V genes, and the rest is unexplained. The sample table records some 84,000 clones. The ten largest account for 0.58% of the sample. The sequenced sample consisted of PBMCs. All receptors derive from a man aged 45-65 years in good health and CMV-seronegative.

The rearrangement uses TRBV6-5 and TRBJ2-7; 7 bases are a match to TRBD1. The CDR3 contains 13 residues. Germline-derived CDR1 and CDR2 are MNHEY and SVGAGI. V was pared by 5 bases and J by 2 bases, with 3 bases of the junction left unmatched. In DNA, the CDR3 is TGTGCCAGCAGTGGGGACAGCCCCTACGAGCAGTACTTC. Amino acid sequence: CASSGDSPYEQYF.

The DNA of the CDR3 is TGTGCCAGCAGTGGTTCCGGGACAGGGAAGACACCCCTCCACTTT. As protein: CASSGSGTGKTPLHF. This chain links TRBV25-1 with TRBJ1-6, with 9 bases that match TRBD1. V trimming: 4 bases; J trimming: 11 bases; junction bases outside the gene matches: 9. This CDR3 contains 15 residues. Germline CDR1 and CDR2: MGHDK and SYGVNS.

V and J are TRBV10-3 and TRBJ1-5; TRBD1 matches at 8 bases. This CDR3 contains 15 residues. Per the germline V gene, CDR1 is ENHRY and CDR2 is SYGVKD. The trim removed 6 bases at V and 0 bases at J, leaving 4 bases unmatched. In DNA, the CDR3 is TGTGCCATCAGCGGACAGGGCGGTAGCAATCAGCCCCAGCATTTT. It specifies CAISGQGGSNQPQHF.

The chain couples TRBV6-1 to TRBJ1-1; D call uncertain. CDR3 length equals 14 residues. V was trimmed by 2 bases and J by 2 bases, leaving 9 bases between them. Germline assignment: CDR1 MNHNS and CDR2 SASEGT. CDR3 residues: CASSEFGFNTEAFF. The CDR3 nucleotides read TGTGCCAGCAGTGAATTCGGGTTTAACACTGAAGCTTTCTTT.

V usage is TRBV6-5 and J usage is TRBJ2-7; 7 nucleotides align to TRBD2. Trimming at V came to 6 bases and at J to 6 bases, leaving 5 bases not matched to a gene. The CDR3 is 12 residues long. The germline V gene has CDR1 MNHEY and CDR2 SVGAGI. The CDR3 loop is CASRNGLGEQYF. CDR3 nucleotides: TGTGCCAGCAGAAACGGACTAGGCGAGCAGTACTTC.

This chain uses TRBV7-3 with TRBJ2-5; TRBD2 is a possible D gene (7 bases). This CDR3 is 15 amino acids long. CDR1 is SGHTA and CDR2 is FQGTGA in the germline V gene. V dropped 2 bases and J dropped 5 bases, with 15 bases sitting between them. The CDR3 reads CASSLGGGAGETQYF. DNA of the CDR3: TGTGCCAGCAGCTTAGGTGGGGGGGCTGGCGAGACCCAGTACTTC.

V and J are TRBV11-2 and TRBJ2-7, with a possible D match to TRBD2 (7 bases). The germline V and J ends were trimmed by 5 bases and 2 bases, with 19 bases remaining between them. Germline V lookup: CDR1 SGHAT, CDR2 FQNNGV. The CDR3 consists of 16 residues. Here the CDR3 DNA reads TGTGCCAGCAGCCCAGGGGTGGGGGGACTAACCTACGAGCAGTACTTC. As protein: CASSPGVGGLTYEQYF.

The chain has TRBV7-9 and TRBJ2-7; 7 positions agree with TRBD2. The ends lost 3 bases at V and 3 bases at J; junction bases unmatched: 8. The CDR3 sequence is 15 residues long. CDR1 SEHNR and CDR2 FQNEAQ come from the germline V gene (reference sequence). This CDR3 is CASSFRSGINYEQYF. Written as DNA, the CDR3 is TGTGCCAGCAGCTTTCGCAGCGGGATTAACTACGAGCAGTACTTC. Full variable domain (remainder filled in from reference TRBV7-9 and TRBJ2-7): DTGVSQNPRHKITKRGQNVTFRCDPISEHNRLYWYRQTLGQGPEFLTYFQNEAQLEKSRLLSDRFSAERPKGSFSTLEIQRTEQGDSAMYLCASSFRSGINYEQYFGPGTRLTVT.

The chain uses TRBV7-3 and TRBJ2-1; tentatively, D is TRBD2 (5 bases). There are 17 residues in the CDR3. Germline values: CDR1 SGHTA, CDR2 FQGTGA. The V end lost 0 bases, the J end lost 2 bases, and 14 bases lay between the germline ends. The CDR3 region is CASSLTSGGLPYNEQFF. Here the CDR3 DNA reads TGTGCCAGCAGCTTAACGTCCGGCGGGCTCCCCTACAATGAGCAGTTCTTC.

The rearrangement joins TRBV28 to TRBJ1-5; D is uncertain. The CDR3 is made up of 16 amino acids. Per germline, CDR1 MDHEN and CDR2 SYDVKM. Between the trimmed V and J ends, which lost 6 bases and 0 bases, there was a span of 15 bases. CDR3 bases: TGTGCCAGCAGCTTCTACAGACCTTATAGCAATCAGCCCCAGCATTTT. Its protein product is CASSFYRPYSNQPQHF.

V and J are TRBV9 and TRBJ2-5, with D tentatively TRBD2 (5 bases). The CDR3 is made up of 15 amino acids. Trimming took 0 bases from V and 1 from J, leaving 10 bases between them. Germline CDR1 is SGDLS and CDR2 is YYNGEE. The CDR3 DNA reads as TGTGCCAGCAGCGTAGCTCCGCGGGCCCAAGAGACCCAGTACTTC. Amino acids: CASSVAPRAQETQYF.

The chain employs TRBV7-9 and TRBJ2-7, with D possibly being TRBD1 (6 bases). The germline V gene encodes CDR1 SEHNR and CDR2 FQNEAQ (reference sequence). CDR3 length: 15 residues. The V and J ends lost 5 bases and 12 bases respectively, with 26 bases between them. CDR3 sequence (DNA): TGTGCCAGCAGCCCGCCTCAGGATCGGCGACAGGACGCGTACTTC. It yields the protein CASSPPQDRRQDAYF.

Concerning this clone: An end of the junction does not agree with germline; a read error may underlie this. This chain links TRBV18 with TRBJ1-1; D is possibly TRBD1 (6 bases). Per the germline V gene, CDR1 is KGHSH and CDR2 is LQKENI. The CDR3 totals 13 residues. DNA of the CDR3: TGTACCAGCTCACTGGACAGGAACACTGAAGCTTTCTTT. Its translation is CTSSLDRNTEAFF.

The rearrangement joins TRBV18 to TRBJ1-1, with TRBD1 matching 7 bases. The CDR3 runs 15 residues. With 2 bases clipped from V and 4 bases from J, the junction kept 7 bases outside the gene matches. Germline values: CDR1 KGHSH, CDR2 LQKENI. CDR3 DNA sequence: TGTGCCAGCTCACCAAAGGGGGCGTCGGCCACTGAAGCTTTCTTT. Translation: CASSPKGASATEAFF.

This chain links TRBV18 with TRBJ2-3, with D tentatively TRBD2 (6 bases). The ends were cut back, 3 bases at V and 9 bases at J, with 10 bases in the middle. This CDR3 has 12 residues. CDR1 and CDR2 from the germline V gene are KGHSH and LQKENI. The DNA of the CDR3 is TGTGCCAGCTCACCGGGACTCCACACGCAGTATTTT. Its protein is CASSPGLHTQYF.

The CDR3 region is CASSQDHPSGGYNEQFF. For the CDR3, the DNA is TGCGCCAGCAGCCAAGATCACCCTAGCGGGGGGTACAATGAGCAGTTCTTC. This chain uses TRBV4-1 with TRBJ2-1, with 11 bases identical to TRBD2. V dropped 0 bases and J dropped 4; count of bases not matched to a gene: 5. This CDR3 has 17 residues. Germline CDR1 and CDR2: MGHRA and YSYEKL.

The chain employs TRBV6-4 and TRBJ1-1, with a tentative D call TRBD1 (5 bases). CDR1 is MRHNA and CDR2 is SNTAGT in the germline V gene. V was shortened by 6 bases and J by 8 bases, with 25 bases between the two germline ends. This CDR3 spans 16 amino acids. The CDR3 here is CASRDSLGGQKSEAFF. CDR3 nucleotides: TGTGCCAGCAGGGATTCGTTAGGTGGACAAAAGTCGGAAGCTTTCTTT.

DNA of the CDR3: TGTGCCAGTAGCCTCACAGGGAACTATGGCTACACCTTC. This sequence encodes CASSLTGNYGYTF. The chain combines TRBV19 with TRBJ1-2; tentatively, D is TRBD1 (6 bases). The CDR3 extends over 13 amino acids. V was cut by 6 bases and J by 2 bases, with 10 bases left in between. Per germline, CDR1 LNHDA and CDR2 SQIVND (reference sequence).

This chain connects TRBV11-3 to TRBJ1-1; D is possibly TRBD1 (5 bases). Germline values: CDR1 SGHNT, CDR2 YENEEA. This CDR3 is built from 14 residues. Between the trimmed V and J ends, which lost 4 bases and 5 bases, there was a span of 14 bases. The CDR3 DNA reads as TGTGCCAGCAGCTACTCGGGGGTAGAAACTGAAGCTTTCTTT. It specifies CASSYSGVETEAFF.

The J gene is TRBJ1-4, the V gene TRBV18; TRBD1 agrees at 7 bases. There are 14 residues in the CDR3. Germline V lookup: CDR1 KGHSH, CDR2 LQKENI. V was pared by 3 bases and J by 4 bases, with 2 bases of the junction left unmatched. This CDR3 is CASSPGTVNEKLFF. CDR3 DNA sequence: TGTGCCAGCTCACCGGGGACAGTTAATGAAAAACTGTTTTTT. Complete variable domain (other parts from reference TRBV18 and TRBJ1-4): NAGVMQNPRHLVRRRGQEARLRCSPMKGHSHVYWYRQLPEEGLKFMVYLQKENIIDESGMPKERFSAEFPKEGPSILRIQQVVRGDSAAYFCASSPGTVNEKLFFGSGTQLSVL.

The rearrangement uses TRBV5-4 and TRBJ2-1, with 10 bases that match TRBD2. This CDR3 is 16 amino acids long. Per germline, CDR1 SGHNT and CDR2 YYREEE (reference sequence). Trimming cost V 1 base and J 8 bases; bases outside gene matches: 9. The CDR3 reads CASSLKTSGALHEQFF. The CDR3 nucleotides are TGTGCCAGCAGCTTGAAAACTAGCGGGGCCCTCCATGAGCAGTTCTTC.

This chain uses TRBV7-8 with TRBJ2-1; TRBD2 matches at 7 bases. The junction had 4 bases not matched to a gene; V was cut back by 3 bases and J by 2 bases. Germline values: CDR1 SGHVS, CDR2 FQNEAQ. This CDR3 is built from 15 residues. CDR3 in amino acids: CASSFSAGAYNEQFF. The CDR3 DNA follows: TGTGCCAGCAGCTTTTCCGCGGGGGCCTACAATGAGCAGTTCTTC.